Each of the 10 T cell receptor beta chains below was sequenced from the same sample in a study of regulatory T cells in long-lasting Graves disease. The time point: newly diagnosed GD, antithyroid drugs for less than 3 months. Making the TCR library involved RNA that had been extracted from PBMCs. Libraries of TCR beta came from iRepertoire HTBI primers plus Arm-PCR of CDR3 regions. MiXCR was run by TCRdb on the multiplex PCR reads, yielding one entry per CDR3 protein. In the table there are a few hundred thousand distinct CDR3 sequences, roughly 10% of which are singletons. These data were also reused for a study on T cells in Graves' hyperthyroidism and ophthalmopathy.

The specimen was peripheral blood mononuclear cells (PBMCs), collected at new diagnosis, from a patient treated with antithyroid drugs. The receptors stem from a young woman with Graves disease.

As concerns this clonotype: It is likely a read error: a sequence one base away is far more abundant. The chain is built from TRBV11-1 and TRBJ1-1; no firm D call. Trimming pared 5 bases from V and 4 bases from J, leaving 17 bases between. The CDR3 totals 15 residues. Germline V CDR1 and CDR2: SGHAT, FQDESV (reference sequence). As DNA, the CDR3 is TGTGCCAGCAGCCCGTTGCCCCGACTCGGCACTGAAGCTTTCTTT. Translation: CASSPLPRLGTEAFF.

J is TRBJ2-1 and V is TRBV20-1; 9 positions agree with TRBD1. CDR3 length equals 13 residues. V shed 1 base, J shed 6 bases, and the junction held 1 base outside the gene matches. Germline-derived CDR1 and CDR2 are DFQATT and SNEGSKA (reference sequence). The CDR3 is CSARAGQGNEQFF. CDR3 coding DNA: TGCAGTGCTAGAGCGGGACAGGGCAATGAGCAGTTCTTC.

This clonotype has at least ten counts. J is TRBJ2-1 and V is TRBV5-1; possible D gene TRBD2, 5 bases. Per germline, CDR1 SGHRS and CDR2 YFSETQ. The length of the CDR3 is 12 residues. Trimming took off 0 bases at V and 12 bases at J, with 10 bases between the two ends. The CDR3 sequence: CASSLAEGWQFF. Here the CDR3 DNA reads TGCGCCAGCAGCTTGGCCGAGGGTTGGCAGTTCTTC.

This clonotype occurred a few times. This sequence joins TRBV11-3 and TRBJ2-1, with D perhaps matching TRBD1 (6 bases). Trimming left V 6 bases short and J 0 bases short, with 15 bases between. This CDR3 contains 16 residues. The V gene's germline CDR1 is SGHNT and CDR2 YENEEA. The CDR3 reads CASSPTGISSYNEQFF. CDR3 bases: TGTGCCAGCAGTCCTACAGGGATCAGCTCCTACAATGAGCAGTTCTTC. Looking up the rest from reference TRBV11-3 and TRBJ2-1 gives the full variable domain: EAGVVQSPRYKIIEKKQPVAFWCNPISGHNTLYWYLQNLGQGPELLIRYENEEAVDDSQLPKDRFSAERLKGVDSTLKIQPAELGDSAVYLCASSPTGISSYNEQFFGPGTRLTVL.

This clonotype was recorded a few times. This chain connects TRBV27 to TRBJ1-1, with D unclear. Germline CDR1 and CDR2: MNHEY and SMNVEV (reference sequence). The CDR3 is 13 amino acids. With 10 bases removed from V and 6 bases from J, the gap between germline ends came to 18 bases. In nucleotides, the CDR3 is TGTGCCATCGGCCCGAACGGGAGGGCTGAAGCTTTCTTT. Residues: CAIGPNGRAEAFF.

This clonotype was recorded many times. The V call is TRBV12-3 or TRBV12-4, the J call TRBJ1-5, with 7 bases aligning to TRBD1. The CDR3 runs to 15 residues. The V and J ends lost 8 bases and 0 bases, in that order; junction bases with no gene match: 7. CDR3 sequence (DNA): TGTGCCAGCGACGACAGGGCCGGTAGCAATCAGCCCCAGCATTTT. It encodes CASDDRAGSNQPQHF.

This clonotype was seen more than once but under ten times. The V gene is TRBV4-3, the J gene TRBJ2-7; 10 bases are shared with TRBD2. The length of the CDR3 is 16 residues. With 0 bases clipped from V and 3 bases from J, the junction kept 5 bases outside the gene matches. Germline V gene sequence: CDR1 LGHNA, CDR2 YSLEER. The CDR3 is CASSQDTSSGSYEQYF. The CDR3 nucleotides are TGCGCCAGCAGCCAAGACACATCTAGCGGGAGCTACGAGCAGTACTTC.

There are many counts of this clonotype. V usage is TRBV7-2 and J usage is TRBJ2-5, with a possible D match to TRBD2 (6 bases). The CDR3 length is 16 residues. Looked up from germline, CDR1 is SGHTA and CDR2 is FQGNSA. With 5 bases removed from V and 4 bases from J, the gap between germline ends came to 20 bases. The CDR3, as DNA: TGTGCCAGCAGCGGGTCGGGACTTATAACGGTAGAGACCCAGTACTTC. Its protein is CASSGSGLITVETQYF. The variable domain in full, with the rest retrieved from reference TRBV7-2 and TRBJ2-5, is GAGVSQSPSNKVTEKGKDVELRCDPISGHTALYWYRQSLGQGLEFLIYFQGNSAPDKSGLPSDRFSAERTGGSVSTLTIQRTQQEDSAVYLCASSGSGLITVETQYFGPGTRLLVL.

In this sample, this clonotype turned up many times. The chain couples TRBV29-1 to TRBJ1-1, with D perhaps matching TRBD1 (5 bases). There are 13 residues in the CDR3. V lost 4 bases and J 1 base, leaving 10 bases between the germline ends. Germline V gives CDR1 SQVTM, CDR2 ANQGSEA. The CDR3 DNA is TGCAGCGTTGCTCAGGGACCGAACACTGAAGCTTTCTTT. It yields the protein CSVAQGPNTEAFF.

This clonotype was picked up many times. The rearrangement uses TRBV7-9 and TRBJ2-3; TRBD1 aligns across 12 bases. Trimming cost V 5 bases and J 4 bases; bases outside gene matches: 7. Germline-derived CDR1 and CDR2 are SEHNR and FQNEAQ (reference sequence). The CDR3 covers 16 residues. The CDR3 sequence: CASSTHWDRGPDTQYF. CDR3 nucleotide sequence: TGTGCCAGCAGCACCCATTGGGACAGGGGGCCAGATACGCAGTATTTT.